The T cell receptor (beta chain) described here comes from a study of T cells in Graves' hyperthyroidism and ophthalmopathy. Study context: Specimen type is peripheral blood, collected at initial diagnosis prior to any treatment. Findings and caveats of the study: The majority of expanded thyroid clonotypes above 0.001 also appeared in blood. In simple terms, a model built on 13 V-J features told ophthalmopathy apart from stable hyperthyroidism.

The CDR3 is 14 amino acids. Germline CDR1 is MDHEN and CDR2 is SYDVKM. Trimming cost V 1 base and J 2 bases; bases outside gene matches: 1. This clonotype was detected many times. Its target is unknown. RNA transcripts gave rise to amplified TCR beta CDR3 regions. The HTBI set primed first-round TCR CDR3 RT-PCR. MiXCR, run by TCRdb on the multiplex PCR reads, gives a single entry per CDR3 protein. The data show about 250,000 distinct CDR3 sequences, over 20% seen once. Patients with uncontrolled infections, other autoimmune diseases, pregnancy or lactation were excluded. Sequencing input: blood. The clonotype comes from a middle-aged woman with Graves' ophthalmopathy. V gene TRBV28 combines with J gene TRBJ2-5; TRBD1 matches 7 bases. The CDR3 loop is CASSLLGQQETQYF. In DNA form, the CDR3 reads TGTGCCAGCAGTTTATTGGGACAGCAAGAGACCCAGTACTTC.